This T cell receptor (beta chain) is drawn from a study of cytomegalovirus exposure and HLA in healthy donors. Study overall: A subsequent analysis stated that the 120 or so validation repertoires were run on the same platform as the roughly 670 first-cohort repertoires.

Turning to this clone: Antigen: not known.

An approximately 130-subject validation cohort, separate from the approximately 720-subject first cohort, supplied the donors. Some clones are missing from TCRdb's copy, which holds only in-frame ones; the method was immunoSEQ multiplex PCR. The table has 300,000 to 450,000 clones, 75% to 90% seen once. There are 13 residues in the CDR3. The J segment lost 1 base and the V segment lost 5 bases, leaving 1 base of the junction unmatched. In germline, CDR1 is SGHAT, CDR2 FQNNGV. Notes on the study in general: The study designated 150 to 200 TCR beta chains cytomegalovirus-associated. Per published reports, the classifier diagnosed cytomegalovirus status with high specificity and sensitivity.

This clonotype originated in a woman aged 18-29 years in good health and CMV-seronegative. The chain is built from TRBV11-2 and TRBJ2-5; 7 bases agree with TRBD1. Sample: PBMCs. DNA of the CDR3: TGTGCCAGCAGCAAGGGGGCCCAAGAGACCCAGTACTTC. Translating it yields CASSKGAQETQYF.